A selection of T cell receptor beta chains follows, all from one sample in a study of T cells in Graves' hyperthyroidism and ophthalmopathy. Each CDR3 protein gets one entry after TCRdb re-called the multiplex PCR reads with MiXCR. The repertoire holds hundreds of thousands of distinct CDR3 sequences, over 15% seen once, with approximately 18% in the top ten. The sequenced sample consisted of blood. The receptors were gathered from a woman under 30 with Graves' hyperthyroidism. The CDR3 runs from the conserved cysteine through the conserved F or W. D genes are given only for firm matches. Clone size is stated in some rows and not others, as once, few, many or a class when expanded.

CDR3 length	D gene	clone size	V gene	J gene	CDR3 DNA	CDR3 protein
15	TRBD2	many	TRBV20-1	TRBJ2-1	TGCAGTGCTATCGGGACTAGCGGGAGGAACAATGAGCAGTTCTTC	CSAIGTSGRNNEQFF
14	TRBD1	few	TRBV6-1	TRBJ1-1	TGTGCCAGCAGTGCCCCAGGGGGCGCGACTGAAGCTTTCTTT	CASSAPGGATEAFF
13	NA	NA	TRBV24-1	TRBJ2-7	TGTGCCACCAGTGATAACACAGGGATCGAGCAGTACTTC	CATSDNTGIEQYF
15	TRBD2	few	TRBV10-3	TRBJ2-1	TGTGCCATCGGGCCGGGACTAGGAACTTCCCACGAGCAGTTCTTC	CAIGPGLGTSHEQFF
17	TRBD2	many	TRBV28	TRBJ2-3	TGTGCCAGCAGTTCGTCACTAGCGGGAGGGATCACAGATACGCAGTATTTT	CASSSSLAGGITDTQYF
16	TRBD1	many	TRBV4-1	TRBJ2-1	TGCGCCAGCAGCCAAGTTCCGGACAGGGGGCTCAATGAGCAGTTCTTC	CASSQVPDRGLNEQFF
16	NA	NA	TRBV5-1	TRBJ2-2	TGCGCCAGCAGCTTGGCCTTTAAAGGGAACGACGGGGAGCTGTTTTTT	CASSLAFKGNDGELFF
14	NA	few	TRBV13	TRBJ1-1	TGTGCCAGCAGGAGGACAGCCCGGAACACTGAAGCTTTCTTT	CASRRTARNTEAFF
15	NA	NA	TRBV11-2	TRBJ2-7	TGTGCCAGCAGCTTAGATCCTATGAGGTCGGGCGAGCAGTACTTC	CASSLDPMRSGEQYF
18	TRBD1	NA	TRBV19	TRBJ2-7	TGTGCCAGTAGTATGGGGACAGGGGCTAATCGGTTGGGCTACGAGCAGTACTTC	CASSMGTGANRLGYEQYF
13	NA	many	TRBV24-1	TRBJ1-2	TGTGCCACCAGTGAGTGGGACAACTATGGCTACACCTTC	CATSEWDNYGYTF
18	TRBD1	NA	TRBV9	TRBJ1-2	TGTGCCAGCAGCGTAGAGACAGGGGGATCTTTTGCCGTCTATGGCTACACCTTC	CASSVETGGSFAVYGYTF
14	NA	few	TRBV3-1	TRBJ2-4	TGTGCCAGCAGCCAATGGCAAGCCCAAAACATTCAGTACTTC	CASSQWQAQNIQYF
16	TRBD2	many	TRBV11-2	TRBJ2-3	TGTGCCAGCAGCTCAAGCGGGAGGGCCGTCACAGATACGCAGTATTTT	CASSSSGRAVTDTQYF
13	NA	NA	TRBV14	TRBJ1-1	TGTGCCAGCAGCCAGCGACCCGCCGCTGAAGCTTTCTTT	CASSQRPAAEAFF
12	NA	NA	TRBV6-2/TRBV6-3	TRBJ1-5	TGTGCCAGTGGGGGTCCGGCTCAGCCCCAGCATTTT	CASGGPAQPQHF
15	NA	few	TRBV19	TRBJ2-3	TGTGCCAGTAGTCACTCCGGATCCTACACAGATACGCAGTATTTT	CASSHSGSYTDTQYF
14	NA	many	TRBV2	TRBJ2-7	TGTGCCAGCAGTGAGTTCAGTCCGGTCTACGAGCAGTACTTC	CASSEFSPVYEQYF
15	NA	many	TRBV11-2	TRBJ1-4	TGTGCCAGCAGCTTAGACCCGGGGGTTAATGAAAAACTGTTTTTT	CASSLDPGVNEKLFF
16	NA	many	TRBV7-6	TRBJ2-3	TGTGCCAGCAGCTTAGCTTCGACCGCTGCGACAGATACGCAGTATTTT	CASSLASTAATDTQYF
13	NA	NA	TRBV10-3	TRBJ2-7	TGTGCCATCAGTCCAAGCGACGACTACGAGCAGTACTTC	CAISPSDDYEQYF
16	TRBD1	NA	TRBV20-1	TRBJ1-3	TGCAGTGCTAGATCTATTTCGAGGGGGCTCGGAAACACCATATATTTT	CSARSISRGLGNTIYF
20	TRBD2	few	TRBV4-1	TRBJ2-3	TGCGCCAGCAGCCAAATGGGGTTTAAAGAGCGGGAGGGCCCGGCAGATACGCAGTATTTT	CASSQMGFKEREGPADTQYF